This TCR beta chain was recorded in a study of shared clonotypes between healthy human individuals. Overall study findings and caveats: A limitation of the genetic and exposure-history diversity represented arose from few donors. Clonotypes shared by all four sorted-subset donors had higher generation probabilities than non-shared clonotypes.

On this clone itself: What it binds is unknown.

The ends lost 1 base at V and 7 bases at J; junction bases unmatched: 15. This CDR3 spans 17 amino acids. Per the germline V gene, CDR1 is SGHTA and CDR2 is FQGNSA. Method: immunoSEQ multiplex PCR; TCRdb's copy keeps in-frame clones and lacks some. The sample carries approximately 640,000 clones, about 78% recorded once. The chain combines TRBV7-2 with TRBJ2-5, with 7 bases that match TRBD1. Specimen: memory CD4+ T cells sorted from blood. Subset reported: CD45RA-negative fraction. The receptor comes from a woman in her twenties or thirties in good health. The CDR3 spells CASSLVLSGQRGRTQYF. In nucleotides, the CDR3 is TGTGCCAGCAGCTTAGTGCTATCCGGACAAAGGGGGCGGACCCAGTACTTC.